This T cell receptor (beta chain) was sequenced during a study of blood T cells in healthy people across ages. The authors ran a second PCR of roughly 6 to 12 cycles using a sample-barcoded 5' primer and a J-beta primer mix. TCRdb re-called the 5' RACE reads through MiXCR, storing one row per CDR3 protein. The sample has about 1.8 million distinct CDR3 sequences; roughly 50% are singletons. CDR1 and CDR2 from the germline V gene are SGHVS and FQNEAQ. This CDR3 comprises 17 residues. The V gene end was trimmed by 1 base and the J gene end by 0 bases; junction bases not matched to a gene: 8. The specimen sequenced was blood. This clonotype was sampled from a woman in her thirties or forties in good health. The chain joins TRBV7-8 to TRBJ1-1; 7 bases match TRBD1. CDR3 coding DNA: TGTGCCAGCAGCTTAGTTCCGGGACAGCTAATGAACACTGAAGCTTTCTTT. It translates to CASSLVPGQLMNTEAFF. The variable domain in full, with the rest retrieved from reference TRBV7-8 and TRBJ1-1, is GAGVSQSPRYKVAKRGQDVALRCDPISGHVSLFWYQQALGQGPEFLTYFQNEAQLDKSGLPSDRFFAERPEGSVSTLKIQRTQQEDSAVYLCASSLVPGQLMNTEAFFGQGTRLTVV.